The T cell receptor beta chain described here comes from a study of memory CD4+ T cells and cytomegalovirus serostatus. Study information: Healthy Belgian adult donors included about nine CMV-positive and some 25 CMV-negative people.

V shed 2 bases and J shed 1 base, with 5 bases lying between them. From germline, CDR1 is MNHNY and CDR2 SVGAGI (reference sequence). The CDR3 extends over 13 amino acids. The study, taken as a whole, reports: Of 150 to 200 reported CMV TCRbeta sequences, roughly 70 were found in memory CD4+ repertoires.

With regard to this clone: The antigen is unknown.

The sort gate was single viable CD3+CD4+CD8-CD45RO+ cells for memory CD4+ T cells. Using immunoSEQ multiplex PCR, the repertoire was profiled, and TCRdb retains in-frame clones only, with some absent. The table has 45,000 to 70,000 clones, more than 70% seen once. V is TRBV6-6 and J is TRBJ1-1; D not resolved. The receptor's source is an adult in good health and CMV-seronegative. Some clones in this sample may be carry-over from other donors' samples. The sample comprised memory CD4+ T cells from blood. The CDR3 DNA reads TGTGCCAGCAGTTACGGGCGGAACACTGAAGCTTTCTTT. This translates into CASSYGRNTEAFF.